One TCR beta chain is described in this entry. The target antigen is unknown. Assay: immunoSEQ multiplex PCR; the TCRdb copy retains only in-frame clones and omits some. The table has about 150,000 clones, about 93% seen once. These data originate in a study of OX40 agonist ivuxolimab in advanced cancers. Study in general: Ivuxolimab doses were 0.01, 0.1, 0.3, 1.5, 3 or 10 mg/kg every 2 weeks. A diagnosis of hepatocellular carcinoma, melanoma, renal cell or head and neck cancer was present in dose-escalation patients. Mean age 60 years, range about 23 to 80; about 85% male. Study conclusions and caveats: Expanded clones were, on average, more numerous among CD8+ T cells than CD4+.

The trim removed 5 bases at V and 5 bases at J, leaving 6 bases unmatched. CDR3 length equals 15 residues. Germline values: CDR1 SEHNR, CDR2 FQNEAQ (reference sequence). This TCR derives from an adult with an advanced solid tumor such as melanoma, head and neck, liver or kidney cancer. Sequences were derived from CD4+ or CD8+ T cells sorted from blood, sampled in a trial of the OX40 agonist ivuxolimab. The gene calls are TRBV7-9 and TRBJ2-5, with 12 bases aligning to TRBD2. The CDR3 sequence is CASSPSGGAVETQYF. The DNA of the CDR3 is TGTGCCAGCAGCCCTAGCGGGGGGGCGGTTGAGACCCAGTACTTC.